A few counts support the clone carrying this TCR beta chain. The time point here: pre-treatment sample, taken before nivolumab and TIL therapy. Looked up from germline, CDR1 is SGHAT and CDR2 is FQNNGV. CDR3 length: 14 residues. V dropped 1 base and J dropped 2 bases, with 9 bases sitting between them. This was the immunoSEQ v3 assay. Survey-level samples got 1.5 million to 2 million read pairs; deep-level samples got about 5-6.5 million. Here immunoSEQ multiplex PCR was the method, and the copy in TCRdb shows in-frame clones only, minus some. Found here are tens of thousands of clones, 87% of them singletons; the top ten hold approximately 2.4%. This sample was taken from a study of TIL therapy for anti-PD-1-resistant metastatic lung cancer. Study-level information: Patients then received nivolumab; progressors got lymphodepletion, TIL and IL-2.

The sample in question was blood, obtained at baseline. The TCR was taken from a person between 25 and 80 years old with non-small cell lung cancer. This chain uses TRBV11-2 with TRBJ2-7, with D unresolved. The CDR3 sequence: CASSLVQVPYEQYF. The DNA of the CDR3 is TGTGCCAGCAGCTTAGTGCAGGTACCCTACGAGCAGTACTTC.